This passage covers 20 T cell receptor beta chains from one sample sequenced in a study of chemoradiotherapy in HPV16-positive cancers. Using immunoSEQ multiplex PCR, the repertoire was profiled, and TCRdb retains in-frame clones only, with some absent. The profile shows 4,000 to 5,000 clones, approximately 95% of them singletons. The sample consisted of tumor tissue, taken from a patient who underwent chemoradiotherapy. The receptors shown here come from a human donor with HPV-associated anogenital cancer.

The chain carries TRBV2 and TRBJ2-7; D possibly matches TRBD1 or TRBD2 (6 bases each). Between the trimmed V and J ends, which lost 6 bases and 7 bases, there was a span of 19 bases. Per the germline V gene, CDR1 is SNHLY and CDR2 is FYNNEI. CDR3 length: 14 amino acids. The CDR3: CASRLEGQSEEQYF. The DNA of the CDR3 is TGTGCCAGCAGGTTGGAGGGACAATCGGAGGAGCAGTACTTC.

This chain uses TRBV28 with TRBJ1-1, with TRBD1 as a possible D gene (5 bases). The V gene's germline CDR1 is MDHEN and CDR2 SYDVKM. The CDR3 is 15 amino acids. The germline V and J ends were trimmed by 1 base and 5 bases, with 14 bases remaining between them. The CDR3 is CASSLYGSGGTEAFF. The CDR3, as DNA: TGTGCCAGCAGTTTATACGGGTCTGGGGGGACTGAAGCTTTCTTT.

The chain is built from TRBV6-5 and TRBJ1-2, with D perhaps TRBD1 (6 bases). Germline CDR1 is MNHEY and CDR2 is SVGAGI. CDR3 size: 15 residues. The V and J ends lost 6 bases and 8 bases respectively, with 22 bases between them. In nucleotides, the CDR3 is TGTGCCAGCAGGGCAACTAACAGGGTCTGGGAAGGCTACACCTTC. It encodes CASRATNRVWEGYTF.

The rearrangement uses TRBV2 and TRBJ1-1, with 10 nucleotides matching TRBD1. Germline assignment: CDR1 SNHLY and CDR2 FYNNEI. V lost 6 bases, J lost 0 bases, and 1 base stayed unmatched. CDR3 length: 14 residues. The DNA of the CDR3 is TGTGCCAGCAGGGGACAGGGGATGAACACTGAAGCTTTCTTT. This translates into CASRGQGMNTEAFF.

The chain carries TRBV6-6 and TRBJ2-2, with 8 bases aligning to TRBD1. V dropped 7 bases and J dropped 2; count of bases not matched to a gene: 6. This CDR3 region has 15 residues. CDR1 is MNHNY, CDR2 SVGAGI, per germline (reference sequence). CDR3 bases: TGTGCCAGCAAGGAGGCAGGGGGCAACACCGGGGAGCTGTTTTTT. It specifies CASKEAGGNTGELFF.

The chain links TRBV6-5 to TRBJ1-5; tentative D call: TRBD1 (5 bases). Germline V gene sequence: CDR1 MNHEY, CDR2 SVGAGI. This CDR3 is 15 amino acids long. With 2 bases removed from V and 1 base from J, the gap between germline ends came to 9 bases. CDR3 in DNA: TGTGCCAGCAGTTACGGGACCGGGAGCAATCAGCCCCAGCATTTT. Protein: CASSYGTGSNQPQHF.

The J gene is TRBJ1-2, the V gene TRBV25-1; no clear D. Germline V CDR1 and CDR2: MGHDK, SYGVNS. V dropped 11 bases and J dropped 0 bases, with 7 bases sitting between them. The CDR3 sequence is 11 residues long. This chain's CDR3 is CALSPNYGYTF. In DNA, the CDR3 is TGTGCCCTGAGCCCTAACTATGGCTACACCTTC.

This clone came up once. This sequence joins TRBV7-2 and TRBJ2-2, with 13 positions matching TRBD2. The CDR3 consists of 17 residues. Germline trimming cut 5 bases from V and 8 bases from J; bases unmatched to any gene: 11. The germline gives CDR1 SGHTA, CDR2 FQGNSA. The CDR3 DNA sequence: TGTGCCAGCAGCAGTGGACTAGCGGGGGCACCGTGGGGGGAGCTGTTTTTT. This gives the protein CASSSGLAGAPWGELFF.

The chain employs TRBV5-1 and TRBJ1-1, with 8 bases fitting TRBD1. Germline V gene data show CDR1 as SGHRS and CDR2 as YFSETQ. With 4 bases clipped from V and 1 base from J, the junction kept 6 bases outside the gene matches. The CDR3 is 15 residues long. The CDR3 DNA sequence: TGCGCCAGCAGCGTAGGACAGGGAGGGAACACTGAAGCTTTCTTT. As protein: CASSVGQGGNTEAFF.

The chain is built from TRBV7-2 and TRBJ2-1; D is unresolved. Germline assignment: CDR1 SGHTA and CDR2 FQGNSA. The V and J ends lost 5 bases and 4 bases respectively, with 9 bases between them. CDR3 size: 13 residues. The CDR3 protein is CASSTQRYNEQFF. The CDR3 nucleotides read TGTGCCAGCAGCACCCAAAGATACAATGAGCAGTTCTTC.

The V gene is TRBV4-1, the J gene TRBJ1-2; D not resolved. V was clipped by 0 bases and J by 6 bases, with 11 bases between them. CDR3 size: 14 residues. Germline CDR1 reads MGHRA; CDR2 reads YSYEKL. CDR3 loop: CASSQERTGDGYTF. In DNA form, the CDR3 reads TGCGCCAGCAGCCAAGAGAGAACCGGGGATGGCTACACCTTC.

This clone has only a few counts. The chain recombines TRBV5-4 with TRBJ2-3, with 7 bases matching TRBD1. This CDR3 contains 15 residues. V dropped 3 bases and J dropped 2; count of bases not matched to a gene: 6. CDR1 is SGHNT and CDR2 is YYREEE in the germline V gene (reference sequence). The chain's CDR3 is CASSSTGVLTDTQYF. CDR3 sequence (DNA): TGTGCCAGCAGCTCAACAGGGGTTCTCACAGATACGCAGTATTTT. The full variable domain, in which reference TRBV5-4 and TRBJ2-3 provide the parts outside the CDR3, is ETGVTQSPTHLIKTRGQQVTLRCSSQSGHNTVSWYQQALGQGPQFIFQYYREEENGRGNFPPRFSGLQFPNYSSELNVNALELDDSALYLCASSSTGVLTDTQYFGPGTRLTVL.

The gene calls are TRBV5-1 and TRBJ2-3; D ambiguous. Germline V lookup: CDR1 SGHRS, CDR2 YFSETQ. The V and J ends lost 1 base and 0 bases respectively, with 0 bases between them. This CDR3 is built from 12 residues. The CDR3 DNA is TGCGCCAGCAGCTTGAGCACAGATACGCAGTATTTT. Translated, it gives CASSLSTDTQYF.

For the CDR3, the DNA is TGTGCCAGCAGTACCGGGACTGGGGCGGGCAATGAGCAGTTCTTC. Translated, it gives CASSTGTGAGNEQFF. V and J are TRBV6-6 and TRBJ2-1; possible D gene TRBD2, 6 bases. From germline, CDR1 is MNHNY and CDR2 SVGAGI (reference sequence). Between the trimmed V and J ends, which lost 5 bases and 6 bases, there was a span of 17 bases. The CDR3 runs 15 residues.

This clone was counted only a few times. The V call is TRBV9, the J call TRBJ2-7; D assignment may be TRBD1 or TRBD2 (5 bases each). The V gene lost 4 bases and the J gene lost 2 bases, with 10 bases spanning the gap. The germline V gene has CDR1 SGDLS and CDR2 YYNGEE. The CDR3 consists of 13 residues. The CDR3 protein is CASSPQGAYEQYF. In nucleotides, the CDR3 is TGTGCCAGCAGCCCTCAGGGAGCCTACGAGCAGTACTTC.

CDR3 in DNA: TGTGCCAGCAGCTCCCGCCTCCGGCGGAACGAGCAGTACTTC. Translated, it gives CASSSRLRRNEQYF. The genes are TRBV11-2 and TRBJ2-7; the D is unclear. The CDR3 sequence is 14 residues long. Between the trimmed V and J ends, which lost 4 bases and 5 bases, there was a span of 15 bases. CDR1 and CDR2 from the germline V gene are SGHAT and FQNNGV.

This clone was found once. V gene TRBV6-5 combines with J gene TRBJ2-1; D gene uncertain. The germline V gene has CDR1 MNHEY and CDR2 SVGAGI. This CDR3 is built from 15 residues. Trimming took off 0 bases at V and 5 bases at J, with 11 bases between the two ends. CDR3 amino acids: CASSYSNPAHNEQFF. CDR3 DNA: TGTGCCAGCAGTTACTCGAATCCAGCGCACAATGAGCAGTTCTTC.

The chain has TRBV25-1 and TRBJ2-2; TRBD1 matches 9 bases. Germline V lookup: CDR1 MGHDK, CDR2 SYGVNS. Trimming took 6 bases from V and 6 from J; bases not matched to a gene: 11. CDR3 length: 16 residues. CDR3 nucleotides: TGTGCCAGCAGCGATCCGGGACAGGGATTTTCCGGGGAGCTGTTTTTT. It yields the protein CASSDPGQGFSGELFF.

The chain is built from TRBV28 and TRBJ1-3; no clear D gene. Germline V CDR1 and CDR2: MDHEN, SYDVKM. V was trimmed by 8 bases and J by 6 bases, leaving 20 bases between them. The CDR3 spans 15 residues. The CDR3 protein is CASAEIKIPLNTIYF. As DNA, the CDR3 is TGTGCCAGCGCCGAAATTAAGATTCCCCTAAACACCATATATTTT.

The CDR3 region has the DNA TGTGCCAGCAGTTTCGGGGGTGCAGGGAGTGGCTACACCTTC. Its protein is CASSFGGAGSGYTF. The V gene is TRBV28, the J gene TRBJ1-2; weak D call: TRBD1 (5 bases). Germline V CDR1 and CDR2: MDHEN, SYDVKM. V shed 3 bases and J shed 7 bases, with 15 bases lying between them. The CDR3 has 14 amino acids.